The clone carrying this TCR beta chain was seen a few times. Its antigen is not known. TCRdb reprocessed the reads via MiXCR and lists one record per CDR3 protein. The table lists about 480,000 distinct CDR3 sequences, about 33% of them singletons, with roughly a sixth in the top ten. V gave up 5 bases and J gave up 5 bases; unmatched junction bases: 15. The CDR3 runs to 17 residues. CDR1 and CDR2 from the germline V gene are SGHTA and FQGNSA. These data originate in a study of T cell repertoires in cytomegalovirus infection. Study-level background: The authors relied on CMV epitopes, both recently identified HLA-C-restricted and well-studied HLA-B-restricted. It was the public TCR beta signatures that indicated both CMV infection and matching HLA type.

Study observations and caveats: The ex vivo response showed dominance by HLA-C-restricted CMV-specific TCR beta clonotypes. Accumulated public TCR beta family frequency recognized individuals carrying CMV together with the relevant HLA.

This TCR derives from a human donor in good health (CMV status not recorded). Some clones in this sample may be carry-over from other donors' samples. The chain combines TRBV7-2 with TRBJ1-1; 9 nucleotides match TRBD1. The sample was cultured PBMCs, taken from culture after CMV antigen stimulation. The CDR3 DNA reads TGTGCCAGCAGCCATTATCCACTGGGACAGGGAGGGACTGAAGCTTTCTTT. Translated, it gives CASSHYPLGQGGTEAFF. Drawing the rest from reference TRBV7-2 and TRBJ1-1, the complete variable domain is GAGVSQSPSNKVTEKGKDVELRCDPISGHTALYWYRQSLGQGLEFLIYFQGNSAPDKSGLPSDRFSAERTGGSVSTLTIQRTQQEDSAVYLCASSHYPLGQGGTEAFFGQGTRLTVV.